These 27 T cell receptor beta chains were all obtained from the same sample, sequenced in a study of shared clonotypes between healthy human individuals. Repertoires were generated with immunoSEQ multiplex PCR, while TCRdb's copy carries only in-frame clones and drops some. The sample lists approximately 1.9 million clones; just under 95% were seen once. As defined, naive CD8 cells were CD45RO-negative and positively selected for CCR7, with terminally differentiated effector memory CD45RA+ cells excluded. The sequencing input was naive CD8+ T cells from PBMCs. The receptors were gathered from a man aged 18 to 29 in good health. Some clones in this sample may be carry-over from other donors' samples.

CDR3 loop: CASSSGRTYSNQPQHF. In DNA, the CDR3 is TGTGCCAGCAGCTCCGGGCGAACCTACAGCAATCAGCCCCAGCATTTT. The chain combines TRBV7-8 with TRBJ1-5; D remains unclear. The CDR3 is 16 residues long. Looked up from germline, CDR1 is SGHVS and CDR2 is FQNEAQ. With 4 bases removed from V and 1 base from J, the gap between germline ends came to 14 bases.

This rearrangement joins TRBV4-2 to TRBJ2-5, with D possibly being TRBD1 or TRBD2 (5 bases each). The J call may not be correct, given that the DNA end is closer to TRBJ2-7. This CDR3 has 15 amino acids. Germline CDR1 LGHNA, CDR2 YNFKEQ. The CDR3 reads CASSQDSSGLYEQYF. The CDR3 bases are TGTGCCAGCAGCCAAGATTCATCGGGGCTTTACGAGCAGTACTTC.

A single count supports this clone. J is TRBJ2-4 and V is TRBV29-1, with D perhaps assigned TRBD1 or TRBD2 (5 bases each). The germline CDR1 and CDR2 sequences are SQVTM and ANQGSEA. Trimming left V 6 bases short and J 3 bases short, with 15 bases between. This CDR3 spans 14 amino acids. The CDR3 bases are TGCAGCGTCCTTGGGGGACCGTTCAAAAACATTCAGTACTTC. Protein sequence: CSVLGGPFKNIQYF.

This chain joins TRBV19 and TRBJ2-3; D is perhaps TRBD2 (6 bases). The CDR3 sequence is 17 residues long. From germline, CDR1 is LNHDA and CDR2 SQIVND (reference sequence). V was shortened by 5 bases and J by 2 bases, with 20 bases between the two germline ends. CDR3: CASSERLRGRLTDTQYF. CDR3 nucleotides: TGTGCCAGTAGTGAACGACTCAGAGGGAGGCTCACAGATACGCAGTATTTT.

The gene calls are TRBV5-4 and TRBJ2-7; TRBD2 matches at 7 bases. With V trimmed by 5 bases and J by 2 bases, 4 bases remained unmatched. The CDR3 covers 13 residues. Germline CDR1 SGHNT, CDR2 YYREEE (reference sequence). The CDR3 DNA reads TGTGCCAGCAGAGACAGCGGGGCCTACGAGCAGTACTTC. This encodes CASRDSGAYEQYF.

This clone was counted a single time. The chain links TRBV2 to TRBJ2-7, with D possibly matching TRBD1 (5 bases). Trimming shortened V by 1 base and J by 4 bases, and 11 bases separated the two germline ends. This CDR3 is 14 amino acids long. The germline V gene encodes CDR1 SNHLY and CDR2 FYNNEI. The CDR3 DNA reads as TGTGCCAGCAGTGAAGGGGCAGGGTCTTACGAGCAGTACTTC. It is translated as CASSEGAGSYEQYF.

The chain is built from TRBV18 and TRBJ2-7, with TRBD1 identical over 7 bases. This CDR3 contains 17 residues. J lost 0 bases, V lost 0 bases, and 8 bases had no gene match. CDR1 is KGHSH and CDR2 is LQKENI in the germline V gene. CDR3 region: CASSPPTTGLSSYEQYF. CDR3 DNA: TGTGCCAGCTCACCACCGACGACAGGGCTAAGCTCCTACGAGCAGTACTTC.

The genes are TRBV19 and TRBJ2-7, with 7 bases matching TRBD1. Germline CDR1 and CDR2: LNHDA and SQIVND (reference sequence). The junction had 13 bases not matched to a gene; V was cut back by 6 bases and J by 5 bases. The CDR3 extends over 15 amino acids. DNA for the CDR3: TGTGCCAGTAGGGGTCGGGGACAGCTACTACACGAGCAGTACTTC. Translated: CASRGRGQLLHEQYF.

The rearrangement uses TRBV27 and TRBJ2-5, with 13 bases identical to TRBD2. V was clipped by 2 bases and J by 5 bases; unmatched bases: 2. Germline CDR1 MNHEY, CDR2 SMNVEV (reference sequence). This CDR3 is 15 amino acids long. The CDR3 here is CASSLTSGRVETQYF. CDR3 in DNA: TGTGCCAGCAGTTTAACTAGCGGGAGGGTGGAGACCCAGTACTTC.

Regarding this clone: The same CDR3 is also encoded by other DNA sequences in this sample. The chain is built from TRBV7-9 and TRBJ2-3; 8 bases align to TRBD2. The CDR3 consists of 14 residues. The germline CDR1 and CDR2 sequences are SEHNR and FQNEAQ (reference sequence). The ends lost 4 bases at V and 4 bases at J; junction bases unmatched: 4. CDR3 sequence: CASSSAGVADTQYF. Here the CDR3 DNA reads TGTGCCAGCAGCTCAGCGGGAGTTGCAGATACGCAGTATTTT.

The rearrangement uses TRBV28 and TRBJ1-4; D not resolved. The CDR3 is made up of 14 amino acids. Germline V gene sequence: CDR1 MDHEN, CDR2 SYDVKM. With 6 bases removed from V and 5 bases from J, the gap between germline ends came to 13 bases. For the CDR3, the DNA is TGTGCCAGCAGCCCCGGACGGATGAATGAAAAACTGTTTTTT. Encoded protein: CASSPGRMNEKLFF.

The chain combines TRBV4-3 with TRBJ2-7, with 9 bases fitting TRBD1. Per the germline V gene, CDR1 is LGHNA and CDR2 is YSLEER. This CDR3 has 16 amino acids. The ends lost 3 bases at V and 3 bases at J; junction bases unmatched: 9. The CDR3 nucleotides read TGCGCCAGCAGCCAGCTACAGGGGGCCGAGGACTACGAGCAGTACTTC. It codes for CASSQLQGAEDYEQYF.

The chain has TRBV5-6 and TRBJ1-2; D is unresolved. Germline V gene sequence: CDR1 SGHDT, CDR2 YYEEEE. This CDR3 is built from 15 residues. Deletions cut 0 bases from V and 0 bases from J, with 9 bases between. The CDR3 loop reads CASSLDPSSNYGYTF. The CDR3 DNA reads TGTGCCAGCAGCTTGGATCCCAGTTCTAACTATGGCTACACCTTC.

The chain joins TRBV4-1 to TRBJ2-7, with 7 positions matching TRBD1. The CDR3 has 16 amino acids. The germline V gene has CDR1 MGHRA and CDR2 YSYEKL. Trimming cost V 3 bases and J 5 bases; bases outside gene matches: 13. CDR3 residues: CASSQVGPTGTHEQYF. CDR3 bases: TGCGCCAGCAGCCAGGTGGGGCCGACAGGGACCCACGAGCAGTACTTC.

The rearrangement links TRBV5-6 to TRBJ2-2; the D gene is possibly TRBD2 (6 bases). CDR3 length: 16 amino acids. Germline values: CDR1 SGHDT, CDR2 YYEEEE. Trimming removed 0 bases from V and 0 bases from J, with 9 bases in between. CDR3 residues: CASSLVAGTNTGELFF. The CDR3 coding sequence is TGTGCCAGCAGCTTGGTGGCGGGAACGAACACCGGGGAGCTGTTTTTT.

The V gene is TRBV4-1, the J gene TRBJ2-3; D is uncertain. There are 14 residues in the CDR3. Looked up from germline, CDR1 is MGHRA and CDR2 is YSYEKL. The V end was cut by 0 bases, the J end by 4 bases, with 8 bases between. The CDR3 coding sequence is TGCGCCAGCAGCCAAGAGCTTGGTCCAGATACGCAGTATTTT. Protein product: CASSQELGPDTQYF.

V gene TRBV7-9 combines with J gene TRBJ1-2; D not resolved. CDR3 length: 14 residues. The germline CDR1 and CDR2 sequences are SEHNR and FQNEAQ (reference sequence). The V gene lost 2 bases and the J gene lost 4 bases, with 11 bases spanning the gap. The CDR3 loop reads CASSLTTIGYGYTF. The CDR3 region has the DNA TGTGCCAGCAGCTTAACTACGATCGGCTATGGCTACACCTTC.

The chain is built from TRBV27 and TRBJ2-7; 11 bases match TRBD1. This CDR3 is built from 14 residues. Germline V lookup: CDR1 MNHEY, CDR2 SMNVEV (reference sequence). The V gene end was trimmed by 3 bases and the J gene end by 6 bases; junction bases not matched to a gene: 4. The CDR3 DNA reads TGTGCCAGCAGTTTGTCCGGGACAGGGGGCGAGCAGTACTTC. This codes for CASSLSGTGGEQYF.

V usage is TRBV6-6 and J usage is TRBJ1-5, with 9 positions matching TRBD1. The CDR3 runs 15 residues. J gave up 0 bases and V 6 bases, and 3 bases lay outside the gene matches. Germline-derived CDR1 and CDR2 are MNHNY and SVGAGI (reference sequence). The CDR3 DNA reads TGTGCCAGCAGGGACAGGGGTGGTAGCAATCAGCCCCAGCATTTT. The encoded protein is CASRDRGGSNQPQHF.

This rearrangement joins TRBV28 to TRBJ1-5; 8 bases match TRBD1. The J segment lost 6 bases and the V segment lost 8 bases, leaving 12 bases of the junction unmatched. The CDR3 extends over 15 amino acids. Germline V gene data show CDR1 as MDHEN and CDR2 as SYDVKM. This chain's CDR3 is CASGVRLRGPQPQHF. CDR3 DNA sequence: TGTGCCAGCGGCGTACGACTCAGGGGGCCTCAGCCCCAGCATTTT.

A single count supports this clone. V usage is TRBV28 and J usage is TRBJ2-5, with a possible D match to TRBD2 (5 bases). CDR1 and CDR2 (germline): MDHEN, SYDVKM. V lost 6 bases, J lost 3 bases, and 17 bases lay in between. The CDR3 sequence is 15 residues long. CDR3 loop: CASSTQDYLKETQYF. CDR3 sequence (DNA): TGTGCCAGCAGCACTCAAGACTACCTTAAAGAGACCCAGTACTTC.

The J gene is TRBJ2-4, the V gene TRBV27; 7 nucleotides agree with TRBD2. The CDR3 sequence is 15 residues long. With V trimmed by 4 bases and J by 9 bases, 12 bases remained unmatched. CDR1 is MNHEY, CDR2 SMNVEV, per germline (reference sequence). The CDR3 DNA is TGTGCCAGCAGTTCCCCGGGGAGGGGTGATTCCATTCAGTACTTC. Its translation: CASSSPGRGDSIQYF.

The CDR3 loop is CASSAGRGQTYEQYF. The CDR3 coding sequence is TGTGCCAGCAGTGCGGGTCGGGGACAGACCTACGAGCAGTACTTC. The chain couples TRBV6-1 to TRBJ2-7; 7 bases line up with TRBD1. Trimming at V came to 4 bases and at J to 2 bases, leaving 8 bases not matched to a gene. CDR1 is MNHNS, CDR2 SASEGT, per germline. The CDR3 consists of 15 residues.

The chain joins TRBV7-8 to TRBJ2-1; 10 bases line up with TRBD2. This CDR3 contains 16 residues. Germline assignment: CDR1 SGHVS and CDR2 FQNEAQ. The junction had 12 bases not matched to a gene; V was cut back by 4 bases and J by 9 bases. This CDR3 is CASSSSRLAGEIEQFF. In nucleotides, the CDR3 is TGTGCCAGCAGCTCCTCGAGGCTAGCGGGAGAAATTGAGCAGTTCTTC.

The rearrangement links TRBV7-9 to TRBJ2-7; 13 nucleotides match TRBD2. V lost 5 bases, J lost 4 bases, and 11 bases stayed unmatched. The V gene's germline CDR1 is SEHNR and CDR2 FQNEAQ (reference sequence). The CDR3 consists of 17 residues. DNA for the CDR3: TGTGCCAGCAGCCCCGGACTAGCGGGAGCCCCCAAATACGAGCAGTACTTC. Its protein product is CASSPGLAGAPKYEQYF.

This chain's CDR3 is CASSPTRDTQYF. The CDR3 DNA reads TGTGCCAGCAGCCCCACCAGAGATACGCAGTATTTT. The chain is built from TRBV9 and TRBJ2-3; no firm D call. CDR1 is SGDLS, CDR2 YYNGEE, per germline. Trimming removed 4 bases from V and 5 bases from J, with 8 bases in between. The CDR3 has 12 amino acids.

The chain joins TRBV29-1 to TRBJ2-7, with D perhaps TRBD1 or TRBD2 (6 bases each). The CDR3 sequence is 13 residues long. Germline CDR1 reads SQVTM; CDR2 reads ANQGSEA. V was clipped by 7 bases and J by 3 bases, with 16 bases between them. This chain's CDR3 is CSGLGGQSYEQYF. CDR3 in DNA: TGCAGCGGCCTCGGGGGACAAAGCTACGAGCAGTACTTC.